This TCR beta chain was found in a study of T cell repertoires in cytomegalovirus infection. In the study overall: Both CMV infection and a matching HLA type were indicated by public TCR beta signatures. Findings and caveats of the study: There were carriers of CMV plus the relevant HLA, and cumulative public TCR beta family frequency identified them. What dominated the ex vivo response were HLA-C-restricted CMV-specific TCR beta clonotypes.

TCRdb fed the reads into MiXCR, producing one record per CDR3 protein. There are roughly 300,000 distinct CDR3 sequences in the sample; 9.5% occur only once, and around 4.1% lies in the top ten. This CDR3 has 14 residues. Germline lookup yields CDR1 SGHVS and CDR2 FNYEAQ. V shed 8 bases and J shed 0 bases, with 14 bases lying between them. This clonotype was found many times. No antigen is known for it. The chain is built from TRBV7-6 and TRBJ2-7; D ambiguous. The sample taken for sequencing was PBMCs. The receptor was isolated from a human donor in good health (CMV status not recorded). Some clones in this sample may be carry-over from other donors' samples. The CDR3 protein is CASSMSISSYEQYF. The CDR3 DNA reads TGTGCCAGCTCGATGTCTATTAGCTCCTACGAGCAGTACTTC.